This entry is about one T cell receptor beta chain. Many counts were recorded for this clonotype. Its antigen specificity is not known. Base qualities are not recorded, but no much larger clone differs from it by a single base. Via the germline V gene, CDR1 is SGHTA and CDR2 FQGNSA. The CDR3 starts with the cysteine, ends with the phenylalanine, and has 14 residues. The CDR3 DNA has 42 bases and is translated from base 1. The trim is 5 bases for V and 3 bases for J, with a gap of 14 bases between the germline ends. Two rounds of multiplex PCR were performed to amplify the TCR beta CDR3 region from genomic DNA. The first PCR round used primers specific to each TRBV and TRBJ gene, and the primer sequences were filed in Chinese patent CN105087789A. Universal primers were used in the second PCR round. The Roche High Pure PCR Template Preparation Kit was used to extract genomic DNA from the frozen PBMCs. An Illumina HiSeq 3000 was used to sequence the libraries paired-end with 151 bp reads. In the authors' own workflow: CutAdapt was used to discard raw reads that did not contain the multiplex PCR primer sequences. High-quality paired reads were merged into contigs with PEAR. By aligning each contig to reference sequences, MiXCR assigned the TRB V, D and J gene segments to that contig. To remove sequencing errors, CDR3 sequences were clustered according to base quality and sequence similarity. Shannon entropy, normalized by the natural log of the productive TCR sequence number, served as the measure of diversity. Clonality was computed as one minus the ratio of Shannon entropy to the natural log of the number of unique clonotypes. The Youden index of ROC curves was used to select progression-free survival cut-offs for repertoire metrics, and analyses were performed in R 3.5.3. TCRdb passed the public sequencing reads through fastp at Q25 and MiXCR, retaining productive beta sequences. Merged by CDR3 protein, the rows form single entries marked with the most common genes and DNA. These V and J calls derive from TCRdb rather than the authors' analysis. The sample table contains around 56,000 distinct CDR3 sequences; only one count was recorded for 26% of them. The ten largest clones represent around 8.1% of the sample.

The record originates from a study of prognosis after radiotherapy for stage I lung cancer (dated by TCRdb to 2020 to 2023). Background on the whole study: Fewer than 20 stage I NSCLC patients were enrolled in Nanjing, China, between April 2018 and January 2019. All patients were considered medically inoperable, owing to comorbidities in about a dozen and refusal of surgery in over 5. SBRT was not combined with any concurrent therapy in any patient. The cohort included more than 10 men and several women, with a median age of about 70 years and a range of roughly 53 to 85 years. Some 14 cases involved newly diagnosed primary stage I lung tumors, and roughly 5 involved oligometastatic NSCLC subsequent to surgical resection of the primary tumor. Distant metastases were developed by four of the 19 patients after SBRT, at a median of roughly 7 months, whereas no significant progression was observed in the other 15 patients. This study profiled peripheral blood TCR beta repertoires from stage I NSCLC patients before and after stereotactic body radiotherapy and linked the repertoires to distant failure. Squamous cell carcinoma histology was identified in more than 5 patients, and adenocarcinoma histology was identified in roughly eleven patients. The study took one blood sample before SBRT and one after SBRT from each of roughly 20 patients and sequenced all 38 samples. Using image-guided IMRT or VMAT, SBRT was delivered in 3 to 5 fractions at a biologically effective dose of at least 100 Gy.

All patients had node-negative disease on CT and PET/CT, and none had a history of other malignancies or had previously received chemotherapy or radiotherapy. At each of two time points, around 6.1 milliliters of peripheral venous blood were collected into EDTA tubes. PBMCs were isolated by Ficoll-Paque Plus density-gradient centrifugation. Samples were stored at -80°C immediately after collection until analysis. The paper's findings and limits, for the study overall: Differences in TRBV and TRBJ usage frequencies by metastasis status were reportedly observed in two V genes at baseline and in ten or so V and two J genes after SBRT. None of the reported P values were adjusted for multiple comparisons. Limitations of the study included a small cohort and short follow-up, and the study findings need independent validation. Whether the expanded TCR clones were tumor-specific was not determined. After SBRT, the number of unique TCR clones decreased (median around 10,000 before versus around 7,000 after; Wilcoxon paired P=0.011). Post-SBRT Shannon entropy and its change from baseline were lower in patients who developed distant metastases; baseline Shannon entropy was not associated with metastases.

The source was PBMCs, collected before or after stereotactic body radiation therapy (not recorded which). The rearranged chain carries TRBV7-2 and TRBJ2-7; TRBD1 is perhaps the D gene, given 6 matching bases. This TCR derives from a donor over 45 with non-small cell lung cancer. The CDR3 sequence is CASSNRGQIYEQYF. In nucleotide form, the sequence is TGTGCCAGCAGCAATAGAGGACAGATCTACGAGCAGTACTTC.